These 21 T cell receptor beta chains share one sample of origin, sequenced in a study of identical twins. In TCRdb, the 5' RACE reads were re-called with MiXCR into one record per CDR3 protein. The table includes over 200,000 distinct CDR3 sequences, over 5.5% detected once. This sample was also put to use in a study of T cells expressing NK-cell markers.

Sequenced material: CD8+ T cells sorted from blood. The source of these receptors is a woman under 30 in good health.

This clonotype was recorded a few times. The rearrangement links TRBV19 to TRBJ1-2; D is possibly TRBD1 (5 bases). The CDR3 is made up of 16 amino acids. V lost 5 bases to trimming and J lost 5 bases, with 21 bases between them. Per the germline V gene, CDR1 is LNHDA and CDR2 is SQIVND (reference sequence). CDR3 in DNA: TGTGCCAGTAGTTCCCCATCGCGGGGGAGAGAGTATGGCTACACCTTC. This translates into CASSSPSRGREYGYTF.

This clonotype was detected many times. V is TRBV6-1 and J is TRBJ1-1, with D possibly being TRBD1 (6 bases). The CDR3 has 16 amino acids. Germline V gives CDR1 MNHNS, CDR2 SASEGT. V lost 4 bases and J lost 0, with 15 bases in between. The CDR3 DNA follows: TGTGCCAGCAGTGGCCCACAGGGTGAGATGAACACTGAAGCTTTCTTT. Its translation: CASSGPQGEMNTEAFF.

This clonotype has more than one count but fewer than ten. This sequence joins TRBV5-5 and TRBJ2-1, with D possibly being TRBD1 (6 bases). The V end was cut by 3 bases, the J end by 6 bases, with 16 bases between. Germline CDR1 SGHKS, CDR2 YYEKEE (reference sequence). The CDR3 has 15 amino acids. The DNA for the CDR3 is TGTGCCAGCAGCTCCACGGTCGCAGGGGTCAATGAGCAGTTCTTC. This translates into CASSSTVAGVNEQFF.

This clonotype was seen repeatedly, ten times or more. The chain couples TRBV12-3 or TRBV12-4 to TRBJ1-1; no definite D call. Trimming stripped 8 bases from V and 3 bases from J, with 22 bases between. This CDR3 contains 16 residues. This chain's CDR3 is CASVPPDVPRDTEAFF. Here the CDR3 DNA reads TGTGCCAGCGTACCACCGGACGTCCCTCGGGACACTGAAGCTTTCTTT.

This clonotype was recorded at least ten times. The chain links TRBV11-2 to TRBJ2-1, with 7 bases aligning to TRBD1. The J segment lost 4 bases and the V segment lost 1 base, leaving 7 bases of the junction unmatched. The CDR3 runs to 16 residues. CDR1 is SGHAT and CDR2 is FQNNGV in the germline V gene. The CDR3 here is CASSLVDRSRYNEQFF. In DNA, the CDR3 is TGTGCCAGCAGCTTAGTGGACAGGTCGAGGTACAATGAGCAGTTCTTC.

The rearrangement uses TRBV5-6 and TRBJ2-5, with D hard to call. The CDR3 runs 12 residues. CDR1 and CDR2 from the germline V gene are SGHDT and YYEEEE. V dropped 2 bases and J dropped 6 bases, with 8 bases sitting between them. CDR3 sequence (DNA): TGTGCCAGCAGCTTTATGGGAAAGACCCAGTACTTC. It translates to CASSFMGKTQYF.

This clonotype was seen ten or more times. The V call is TRBV20-1, the J call TRBJ1-4; the D gene is possibly TRBD1 (5 bases). Trimming shortened V by 3 bases and J by 7 bases, and 21 bases separated the two germline ends. Per germline, CDR1 DFQATT and CDR2 SNEGSKA (reference sequence). CDR3 length: 16 residues. The CDR3 DNA is TGCAGTGCTAGCGGCCTCGAGGGACGGCGACGTGAAAAACTGTTTTTT. Its translation is CSASGLEGRRREKLFF.

This chain joins TRBV2 and TRBJ2-2, with TRBD2 matching over 7 bases. Germline-derived CDR1 and CDR2 are SNHLY and FYNNEI. The CDR3 extends over 14 amino acids. Unmatched junction bases numbered 10, after V lost 8 bases and J lost 7 bases. The CDR3 DNA reads TGTGCCAGCTCACCGCAGGGAGGGATCGGGGAGCTGTTTTTT. Amino acid sequence: CASSPQGGIGELFF.

This clonotype was counted a few times. The CDR3: CAWAKGAGQYNEQFF. DNA of the CDR3: TGTGCCTGGGCAAAGGGAGCGGGACAGTACAATGAGCAGTTCTTC. The chain recombines TRBV30 with TRBJ2-1; the D call may be TRBD1 or TRBD2 (7 bases each). Trimming left V 5 bases short and J 4 bases short, with 18 bases between. The germline gives CDR1 GTSNPN, CDR2 SVGIG (reference sequence). The CDR3 covers 15 residues.

This clonotype came up many times. This chain uses TRBV5-1 with TRBJ2-7, with D maybe TRBD2 (6 bases). Germline-derived CDR1 and CDR2 are SGHRS and YFSETQ. The CDR3 extends over 15 amino acids. Deletions cut 0 bases from V and 5 bases from J, with 15 bases between. The CDR3 DNA reads TGCGCCAGCAGCTTGGCCAGGCGGGAACAGAACGAGCAGTACTTC. Residues: CASSLARREQNEQYF.

Ten or more counts support this clonotype. This rearrangement joins TRBV7-2 to TRBJ2-3, with D maybe TRBD2 (6 bases). The germline V gene has CDR1 SGHTA and CDR2 FQGNSA. The CDR3 extends over 16 amino acids. The V end was cut by 5 bases, the J end by 10 bases, with 25 bases between. In DNA form, the CDR3 reads TGTGCCAGCAGCGAATTAGGCGGGACCGCCTCCGTGTCGCAGTATTTT. Encoded protein: CASSELGGTASVSQYF.

V and J are TRBV5-1 and TRBJ2-3; 10 nucleotides match TRBD1. Germline CDR1 is SGHRS and CDR2 is YFSETQ. The CDR3 consists of 17 residues. J was trimmed by 6 bases and V by 0 bases; bases with no gene match: 10. CDR3 nucleotide sequence: TGCGCCAGCAGCTTGGCCCGGGACAGGGGTTTTGCCGATACGCAGTATTTT. This sequence encodes CASSLARDRGFADTQYF. The whole variable domain, filled in from reference TRBV5-1 and TRBJ2-3, reads KAGVTQTPRYLIKTRGQQVTLSCSPISGHRSVSWYQQTPGQGLQFLFEYFSETQRNKGNFPGRFSGRQFSNSRSEMNVSTLELGDSALYLCASSLARDRGFADTQYFGPGTRLTVL.

The sample holds many counts of this clonotype. This CDR3 is CASRTPGGNTEAFF. In DNA, the CDR3 is TGTGCCAGCAGAACCCCGGGAGGAAATACTGAAGCTTTCTTT. This chain links TRBV7-2 with TRBJ1-1, with D hard to call. The germline V gene has CDR1 SGHTA and CDR2 FQGNSA. V gave up 6 bases and J gave up 5 bases, with 16 bases separating them. The CDR3 consists of 14 residues.

The V call is TRBV28, the J call TRBJ2-5, with 7 nucleotides matching TRBD2. The CDR3 runs 18 residues. J was trimmed by 4 bases and V by 2 bases; bases with no gene match: 16. The germline gives CDR1 MDHEN, CDR2 SYDVKM. The CDR3 DNA reads as TGTGCCAGCAGTTTACCCCCCAGCGGGCGGGGGTTCAGAGAGACCCAGTACTTC. Translated, it gives CASSLPPSGRGFRETQYF.

The table lists this clonotype with a few counts. V usage is TRBV2 and J usage is TRBJ1-1; D unclear. Germline CDR1 and CDR2: SNHLY and FYNNEI. V lost 8 bases, J lost 7 bases, and 14 bases lay in between. The CDR3 covers 12 residues. Written as DNA, the CDR3 is TGTGCCAGCCCTAGGAGGGTGGTTGAAGCTTTCTTT. Encoded protein: CASPRRVVEAFF.

This clonotype occurred a few times. This chain links TRBV4-1 with TRBJ2-7; the match to TRBD1 covers 7 bases. The CDR3 runs to 15 residues. Germline assignment: CDR1 MGHRA and CDR2 YSYEKL. V trimming: 3 bases; J trimming: 2 bases; junction bases outside the gene matches: 7. CDR3: CASSQGETGTYEQYF. The CDR3 nucleotides read TGCGCCAGCAGCCAGGGGGAGACAGGGACCTACGAGCAGTACTTC.

The rearrangement joins TRBV14 to TRBJ2-7, with D unresolved. The V end was cut by 4 bases, the J end by 3 bases, with 7 bases between. This CDR3 comprises 12 residues. Germline lookup yields CDR1 SGHDN and CDR2 FVKESK. In nucleotides, the CDR3 is TGTGCCAGCAGCCCAAGTCACTACGAGCAGTACTTC. It specifies CASSPSHYEQYF.

At least ten counts were recorded for this clonotype. The chain is built from TRBV14 and TRBJ2-1, with D possibly TRBD1 on 6 matching bases. The CDR3 is 15 residues long. Trimming removed 3 bases at V and 8 bases at J, with 17 bases between. The germline gives CDR1 SGHDN, CDR2 FVKESK. The CDR3 DNA follows: TGTGCCAGCAGCCATCTGGACAGAGGGGTCTATGAGCAGTTCTTC. Protein sequence: CASSHLDRGVYEQFF.

This clonotype has a count of ten or more. The CDR3 region has the DNA TGTGCCAGCAGCTTGGGGACAGGGGGCGCAGGAACCGGGGAGCTGTTTTTT. This gives the protein CASSLGTGGAGTGELFF. This rearrangement joins TRBV5-5 to TRBJ2-2, with TRBD1 matching over 11 bases. The CDR3 extends over 17 amino acids. Per the germline V gene, CDR1 is SGHKS and CDR2 is YYEKEE (reference sequence). The J segment lost 5 bases and the V segment lost 0 bases, leaving 6 bases of the junction unmatched.

This clonotype was detected only a few times. The V call is TRBV7-8, the J call TRBJ1-2; maybe TRBD1 (6 bases). The V and J ends lost 5 bases and 5 bases respectively, with 24 bases between them. Germline lookup yields CDR1 SGHVS and CDR2 FQNEAQ. The CDR3 runs to 17 residues. This CDR3 reads CASSPPGGARRQYGYTF. CDR3 coding DNA: TGTGCCAGCAGCCCACCTGGGGGGGCGCGCAGGCAATATGGCTACACCTTC.

This clonotype occurred many times. The genes are TRBV29-1 and TRBJ1-2; D remains unclear. The V gene lost 0 bases and the J gene lost 4 bases, with 6 bases spanning the gap. This CDR3 is 12 amino acids long. CDR1 and CDR2 from the germline V gene are SQVTM and ANQGSEA. The CDR3 region has the DNA TGCAGCGTTGAAGATTGGGGCTATGGCTACACCTTC. Its protein is CSVEDWGYGYTF.